The clone carrying this T cell receptor (beta chain) was counted many times. The entry originates in a study of T-cell reconstitution after alpha-beta-depleted transplantation in children. The library targeted TCRbeta and was prepared with unique molecular identifiers. Via MiXCR, TCRdb re-called the PCR reads, giving one row per CDR3 protein. The sample has approximately 300,000 distinct CDR3 sequences, roughly 11% seen once. V lost 6 bases and J 5 bases, leaving 19 bases between the germline ends. The CDR3 is made up of 16 amino acids. Germline assignment: CDR1 KGHSH and CDR2 LQKENI. The V gene is TRBV18, the J gene TRBJ2-2; perhaps TRBD1 as D (6 bases). The TCR originated in a male patient aged 2-10 years who had a stem cell transplant for chronic granulomatous disease, so the T cells may come from the graft donor. Specimen: peripheral blood, collected 180 days after TCRalphabeta/CD19-depleted stem cell transplant. The CDR3: CASSRNQGPWTGELFF. For the CDR3, the DNA is TGTGCCAGCTCGCGAAACCAGGGGCCTTGGACCGGGGAGCTGTTTTTT.